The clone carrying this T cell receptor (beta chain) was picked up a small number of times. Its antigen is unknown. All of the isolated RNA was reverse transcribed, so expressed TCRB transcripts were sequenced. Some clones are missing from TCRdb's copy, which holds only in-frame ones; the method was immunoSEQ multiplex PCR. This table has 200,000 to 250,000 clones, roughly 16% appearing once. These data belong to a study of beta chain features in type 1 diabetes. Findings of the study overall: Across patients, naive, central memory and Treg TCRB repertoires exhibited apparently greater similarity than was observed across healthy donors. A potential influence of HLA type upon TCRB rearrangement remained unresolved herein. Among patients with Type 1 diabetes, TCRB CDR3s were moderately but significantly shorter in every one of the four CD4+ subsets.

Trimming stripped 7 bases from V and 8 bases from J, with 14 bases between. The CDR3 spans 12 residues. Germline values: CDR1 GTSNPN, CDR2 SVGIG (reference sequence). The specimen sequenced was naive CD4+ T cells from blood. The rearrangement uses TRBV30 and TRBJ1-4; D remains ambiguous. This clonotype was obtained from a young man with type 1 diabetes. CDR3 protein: CASSRDVEKLFF. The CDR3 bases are TGTGCCTCCTCGAGGGATGTGGAAAAACTGTTTTTT.